The sequence of this TCR beta chain was determined in a study of blood T cell repertoires in COVID-19. In the study overall: Some COVID-19 samples were acute and others convalescent; all came from the United States, Italy and Spain. T cells, B-cell-depleted T cells, or PBMCs provided the cDNA or gDNA that served as material.

Original handling: Quantification of nucleated cells was approximated via reference gene primer amplification. Sequencing was performed with immunoSEQ multiplex PCR; in TCRdb, only in-frame clones are kept and a portion is missing. Clone size and V and J calls were adopted from that table, with D and trimming inferred from the DNA. Counted here are just over 150,000 clones, about 88% occurring once; the ten biggest clones make up 2% to 3%. Germline CDR1 and CDR2: MNHEY and SMNVEV (reference sequence). The V and J ends lost 2 bases and 3 bases respectively, with 4 bases between them. The length of the CDR3 is 13 residues.

The clonotype was recovered from a woman in her seventies with acute or convalescent COVID-19. Sequencing was done on a sample of peripheral blood. The chain links TRBV27 to TRBJ1-4; no definite D call. DNA of the CDR3: TGTGCCAGCAGTTTAAGAGCTAATGAAAAACTGTTTTTT. Its translation: CASSLRANEKLFF.